The 30 T cell receptor beta chains presented below share a single source sample, sequenced in a study of Ad26.COV2.S vaccination and SARS-CoV-2 variants. The sample's treatment: about 20 received Ad26.COV2.S at low or high dose, single or two shots; roughly five received placebo; per-sample allocation not given. The samples date from day 63 after the first vaccine or placebo injection. The data were produced by immunoSEQ multiplex PCR, yet TCRdb's version contains in-frame clones alone and is incomplete. The data contain about 430,000 clones, 80% to 95% of them singletons. Sequences were derived from peripheral blood, sampled in a trial of Ad26.COV2.S vaccine versus placebo. The receptors shown here come from a person aged 18 to 59 who received the Ad26.COV2.S COVID-19 vaccine or a placebo.

This sequence joins TRBV4-1 and TRBJ1-2, with 9 nucleotides matching TRBD1. Germline loops: CDR1 MGHRA, CDR2 YSYEKL. The CDR3 has 15 residues. With V trimmed by 1 base and J by 7 bases, 7 bases remained unmatched. DNA of the CDR3: TGCGCCAGCAGCCAAGTGCTACAGGGGGCTTCTGGCTACACCTTC. Its translation: CASSQVLQGASGYTF.

The CDR3 sequence is CASSLKLGGGSSYEQYF. CDR3 sequence (DNA): TGTGCCAGCAGTTTAAAGTTAGGGGGTGGTAGCTCCTACGAGCAGTACTTC. The chain carries TRBV28 and TRBJ2-7; D is possibly TRBD1 (6 bases). V was pared by 2 bases and J by 0 bases, with 17 bases between. The CDR3 covers 17 residues. Germline CDR1 MDHEN, CDR2 SYDVKM.

V usage is TRBV4-1 and J usage is TRBJ2-7, with no clear D. CDR1 MGHRA and CDR2 YSYEKL come from the germline V gene. V lost 0 bases to trimming and J lost 0 bases, with 12 bases between them. This CDR3 comprises 16 residues. Here the CDR3 reads CASSQDPIGSSYEQYF. As DNA, the CDR3 is TGCGCCAGCAGCCAAGATCCCATTGGCAGCTCCTACGAGCAGTACTTC.

The V call is TRBV29-1, the J call TRBJ2-1; 11 bases are shared with TRBD2. The CDR3 spans 14 residues. Germline V lookup: CDR1 SQVTM, CDR2 ANQGSEA. V gave up 6 bases and J gave up 9 bases; unmatched junction bases: 10. CDR3 nucleotides: TGCAGCGTCCAAGGACTAGCGGGTTTAGGTGAGCAGTTCTTC. Protein product: CSVQGLAGLGEQFF.

CDR3 sequence: CASSLGQGAYGYTF. DNA of the CDR3: TGTGCCAGCAGCTTAGGACAGGGTGCCTATGGCTACACCTTC. The chain is built from TRBV5-5 and TRBJ1-2; 8 bases are a match to TRBD1. After removal of 2 bases from V and 4 bases from J, the junction contained 4 bases not matched to a gene. Germline CDR1 and CDR2: SGHKS and YYEKEE (reference sequence). There are 14 residues in the CDR3.

In this sample, this clone turned up a few times. The chain couples TRBV28 to TRBJ1-1; D is possibly TRBD1 (5 bases). Germline values: CDR1 MDHEN, CDR2 SYDVKM. V was pared by 2 bases and J by 0 bases, with 10 bases between. The CDR3 is made up of 15 amino acids. Written as DNA, the CDR3 is TGTGCCAGCAGTTTACGACAGCGCATGAACACTGAAGCTTTCTTT. Encoded protein: CASSLRQRMNTEAFF.

The V and J genes are TRBV11-2 and TRBJ1-3; perhaps TRBD1 as D (6 bases). Germline loops: CDR1 SGHAT, CDR2 FQNNGV. The ends were cut back, 5 bases at V and 5 bases at J, with 10 bases in the middle. There are 13 residues in the CDR3. CDR3 in amino acids: CASSEGQRNTIYF. CDR3 sequence (DNA): TGTGCCAGCAGCGAAGGACAGAGAAACACCATATATTTT.

The CDR3 is CASSPVRDRPYEQYF. The DNA of the CDR3 is TGTGCCAGCTCACCAGTCAGGGACAGACCCTACGAGCAGTACTTC. This chain uses TRBV18 with TRBJ2-7; 7 nucleotides align to TRBD1. This CDR3 contains 15 residues. From germline, CDR1 is KGHSH and CDR2 LQKENI. With 2 bases clipped from V and 2 bases from J, the junction kept 6 bases outside the gene matches.

V and J are TRBV7-2 and TRBJ2-7; TRBD2 agrees at 11 bases. The junction had 5 bases not matched to a gene; V was cut back by 2 bases and J by 5 bases. The germline CDR1 and CDR2 sequences are SGHTA and FQGNSA. This CDR3 spans 15 amino acids. The CDR3 region is CASSLLTSGSDEQYF. CDR3 sequence (DNA): TGTGCCAGCAGCTTACTAACTAGCGGGAGTGACGAGCAGTACTTC.

The count of this clone is one. The chain is built from TRBV18 and TRBJ2-1, with 14 bases that match TRBD2. Germline trimming cut 3 bases from V and 7 bases from J; bases unmatched to any gene: 8. This CDR3 region has 17 residues. Germline V gene data show CDR1 as KGHSH and CDR2 as LQKENI. Here the CDR3 reads CASSPSGTSGRFNEQFF. The CDR3 DNA follows: TGTGCCAGCTCACCTTCCGGGACTAGCGGGAGATTTAATGAGCAGTTCTTC.

This clone is a singleton in its sample. This chain links TRBV4-2 with TRBJ2-2; 8 bases map to TRBD2. The V segment lost 3 bases and the J segment 5 bases; nucleotides outside the gene matches: 2. The CDR3 spans 14 residues. Germline CDR1 and CDR2: LGHNA and YNFKEQ. This chain's CDR3 is CASSHLAGTGELFF. CDR3 DNA sequence: TGTGCCAGCAGCCACTTAGCGGGAACCGGGGAGCTGTTTTTT.

The V gene is TRBV9, the J gene TRBJ2-3, with D possibly TRBD2 on 6 matching bases. V was clipped by 4 bases and J by 1 base, with 19 bases between them. This CDR3 has 17 amino acids. Germline V gene sequence: CDR1 SGDLS, CDR2 YYNGEE. CDR3 in DNA: TGTGCCAGCAGCCCCCAGGCACTAGCCAAGGGCACAGATACGCAGTATTTT. This sequence encodes CASSPQALAKGTDTQYF.

The CDR3: CASSLMSGDYEQYF. The CDR3 bases are TGTGCCAGCAGTTTAATGAGCGGTGACTACGAGCAGTACTTC. The chain couples TRBV28 to TRBJ2-7; tentative D call: TRBD2 (5 bases). Germline assignment: CDR1 MDHEN and CDR2 SYDVKM. The CDR3 is made up of 14 amino acids. Trimming removed 2 bases from V and 3 bases from J, with 11 bases in between.

The chain links TRBV7-9 to TRBJ2-7; TRBD1 might be the D (5 bases). Trimming cost V 5 bases and J 3 bases, with 11 bases left between them. The CDR3 spans 13 residues. The germline V gene encodes CDR1 SEHNR and CDR2 FQNEAQ (reference sequence). The CDR3 nucleotides read TGTGCCAGCAGCACGACAGCTTTCTACGAGCAGTACTTC. This translates into CASSTTAFYEQYF.

This clone was observed a handful of times. The chain couples TRBV28 to TRBJ1-5; D is unclear. This CDR3 is built from 14 residues. V lost 5 bases and J 3 bases, leaving 11 bases between the germline ends. Germline V gene lookup returns CDR1 MDHEN and CDR2 SYDVKM. The CDR3 DNA follows: TGTGCCAGCAGTCTACAGATATCCAATCAGCCCCAGCATTTT. Translation gives CASSLQISNQPQHF. The entire variable domain, with the rest obtained from reference TRBV28 and TRBJ1-5, is as follows: DVKVTQSSRYLVKRTGEKVFLECVQDMDHENMFWYRQDPGLGLRLIYFSYDVKMKEKGDIPEGYSVSREKKERFSLILESASTNQTSMYLCASSLQISNQPQHFGDGTRLSIL.

The chain recombines TRBV5-1 with TRBJ1-1; D is undetermined. V was shortened by 0 bases and J by 2 bases, with 8 bases between the two germline ends. The germline gives CDR1 SGHRS, CDR2 YFSETQ. The CDR3 extends over 14 amino acids. DNA of the CDR3: TGCGCCAGCAGCTTGGTGGAGGGCAACACTGAAGCTTTCTTT. This translates into CASSLVEGNTEAFF. Drawing the rest from reference TRBV5-1 and TRBJ1-1, the complete variable domain is KAGVTQTPRYLIKTRGQQVTLSCSPISGHRSVSWYQQTPGQGLQFLFEYFSETQRNKGNFPGRFSGRQFSNSRSEMNVSTLELGDSALYLCASSLVEGNTEAFFGQGTRLTVV.

This chain connects TRBV9 to TRBJ2-3; D call uncertain. Between the trimmed V and J ends, which lost 3 bases and 2 bases, there was a span of 19 bases. This CDR3 contains 17 residues. Germline CDR1 is SGDLS and CDR2 is YYNGEE. The CDR3 DNA sequence: TGTGCCAGCAGCGCCCGGGCTCCTGAATTAACCACAGATACGCAGTATTTT. Amino acids: CASSARAPELTTDTQYF.

The CDR3 region is CASSPGTYTYEQYF. The DNA for the CDR3 is TGTGCCAGCTCACCTGGGACTTACACCTACGAGCAGTACTTC. The chain joins TRBV18 to TRBJ2-7, with a tentative D call TRBD2 (6 bases). Trimming took 3 bases from V and 2 from J, leaving 11 bases between them. This CDR3 comprises 14 residues. The germline V gene has CDR1 KGHSH and CDR2 LQKENI.

V is TRBV6-2 or TRBV6-3 and J is TRBJ2-3; tentatively, D is TRBD2 (5 bases). Germline CDR1 is MNHEY and CDR2 is SVGEGT. The CDR3 is made up of 17 amino acids. V was shortened by 2 bases and J by 2 bases, with 17 bases between the two germline ends. CDR3 sequence: CASSYTFGSEPTDTQYF. The CDR3, as DNA: TGTGCCAGCAGTTACACGTTTGGTAGCGAGCCCACAGATACGCAGTATTTT.

The chain combines TRBV24-1 with TRBJ1-2; 7 nucleotides line up with TRBD1. This CDR3 region has 14 residues. Looked up from germline, CDR1 is KGHDR and CDR2 is SFDVKD. Trimming cost V 7 bases and J 8 bases; bases outside gene matches: 12. The CDR3 sequence is CATSSGTAPLGYTF. CDR3 in DNA: TGTGCCACCAGCTCCGGGACAGCCCCTTTGGGCTACACCTTC.

This clone was seen only once. This CDR3 reads CASSFRTSGRGEQYF. CDR3 DNA: TGTGCCAGCAGTTTCCGGACTAGCGGGAGAGGCGAGCAGTACTTC. The rearrangement uses TRBV28 and TRBJ2-7; TRBD2 matches 13 bases. Germline CDR1 and CDR2: MDHEN and SYDVKM. With V trimmed by 3 bases and J by 6 bases, 5 bases remained unmatched. This CDR3 region has 15 residues.

The chain joins TRBV5-6 to TRBJ2-3, with D unresolved. The CDR3 loop spans 14 amino acids. Per the germline V gene, CDR1 is SGHDT and CDR2 is YYEEEE. The V end lost 4 bases, the J end lost 2 bases, and 11 bases lay between the germline ends. As DNA, the CDR3 is TGTGCCAGCAGCCGCGACCGCCTCACAGATACGCAGTATTTT. Residues: CASSRDRLTDTQYF.

J is TRBJ1-2 and V is TRBV10-3; TRBD1 is a possible D gene (6 bases). The ends were cut back, 9 bases at V and 1 base at J, with 18 bases in the middle. Germline V gene lookup returns CDR1 ENHRY and CDR2 SYGVKD. The length of the CDR3 is 15 residues. Here the CDR3 DNA reads TGTGCCATAGCCGGGACAATCGACTTTAACTATGGCTACACCTTC. Translation gives CAIAGTIDFNYGYTF.

This rearrangement joins TRBV10-3 to TRBJ1-3; 8 bases are shared with TRBD1. The CDR3 sequence is 15 residues long. Germline CDR1 reads ENHRY; CDR2 reads SYGVKD. V trimming: 6 bases; J trimming: 7 bases; junction bases outside the gene matches: 11. In DNA form, the CDR3 reads TGTGCCATCAGCCTGGGACAGGAGCCAGGGAACACCATATATTTT. Amino acid sequence: CAISLGQEPGNTIYF.

The chain employs TRBV4-1 and TRBJ1-2, with D maybe TRBD1 (6 bases). V was pared by 0 bases and J by 5 bases, with 13 bases between. Germline CDR1 reads MGHRA; CDR2 reads YSYEKL. The CDR3 is made up of 15 amino acids. For the CDR3, the DNA is TGCGCCAGCAGCCAAGATAGGTGGACAGAGTATGGCTACACCTTC. Residues: CASSQDRWTEYGYTF.

V is TRBV19 and J is TRBJ1-2; no clear D. CDR3 length: 12 residues. Germline V gene data show CDR1 as LNHDA and CDR2 as SQIVND (reference sequence). V lost 3 bases, J lost 8 bases, and 10 bases lay in between. Here the CDR3 reads CASSIEPRGYTF. Here the CDR3 DNA reads TGTGCCAGTAGTATTGAGCCCCGCGGCTACACCTTC. The complete variable domain, with remaining parts taken from reference TRBV19 and TRBJ1-2, reads DGGITQSPKYLFRKEGQNVTLSCEQNLNHDAMYWYRQDPGQGLRLIYYSQIVNDFQKGDIAEGYSVSREKKESFPLTVTSAQKNPTAFYLCASSIEPRGYTFGSGTRLTVV.

This chain uses TRBV7-2 with TRBJ2-3; TRBD2 matches at 8 bases. Germline V gene data show CDR1 as SGHTA and CDR2 as FQGNSA. CDR3 size: 16 residues. Germline trimming cut 3 bases from V and 6 bases from J; bases unmatched to any gene: 11. The CDR3 reads CASSFHDTGLGDTQYF. The CDR3 DNA reads TGTGCCAGCAGCTTTCACGACACGGGACTAGGTGATACGCAGTATTTT.

CDR3 amino acids: CASSFGPATGTYEQYF. The CDR3 region has the DNA TGTGCCAGCAGTTTTGGGCCCGCCACCGGGACCTACGAGCAGTACTTC. The chain couples TRBV27 to TRBJ2-7, with D tentatively TRBD2 (5 bases). Germline loops: CDR1 MNHEY, CDR2 SMNVEV (reference sequence). There are 16 residues in the CDR3. V dropped 3 bases and J dropped 2 bases, with 17 bases sitting between them.

The chain links TRBV6-5 to TRBJ2-7; D may be TRBD1 (5 bases). Looked up from germline, CDR1 is MNHEY and CDR2 is SVGAGI. The V and J ends lost 2 bases and 5 bases respectively, with 7 bases between them. The CDR3 runs 12 residues. The CDR3 coding sequence is TGTGCCAGCAGTTACGGGGCCCACGAGCAGTACTTC. Amino acids: CASSYGAHEQYF.

The chain couples TRBV29-1 to TRBJ2-7; D might be TRBD2 (6 bases). Trimming stripped 3 bases from V and 4 bases from J, with 13 bases between. The CDR3 runs 13 residues. The germline gives CDR1 SQVTM, CDR2 ANQGSEA. The CDR3 sequence is CSVERDAGYEQYF. The CDR3 bases are TGCAGCGTTGAGCGGGACGCAGGTTACGAGCAGTACTTC.